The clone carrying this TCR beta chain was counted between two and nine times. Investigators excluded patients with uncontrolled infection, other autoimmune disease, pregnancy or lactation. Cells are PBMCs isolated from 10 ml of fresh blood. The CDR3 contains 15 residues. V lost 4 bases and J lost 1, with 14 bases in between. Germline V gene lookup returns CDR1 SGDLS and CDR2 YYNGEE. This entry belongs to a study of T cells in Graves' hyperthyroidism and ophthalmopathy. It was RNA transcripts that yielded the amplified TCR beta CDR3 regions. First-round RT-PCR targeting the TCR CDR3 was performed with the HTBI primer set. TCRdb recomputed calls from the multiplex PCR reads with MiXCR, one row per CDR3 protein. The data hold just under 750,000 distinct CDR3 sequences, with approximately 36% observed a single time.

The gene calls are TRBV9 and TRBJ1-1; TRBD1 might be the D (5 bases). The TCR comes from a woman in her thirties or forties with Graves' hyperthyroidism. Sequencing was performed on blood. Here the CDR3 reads CASSPFGAGNTEAFF. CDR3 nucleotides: TGTGCCAGCAGCCCTTTCGGGGCGGGGAACACTGAAGCTTTCTTT.